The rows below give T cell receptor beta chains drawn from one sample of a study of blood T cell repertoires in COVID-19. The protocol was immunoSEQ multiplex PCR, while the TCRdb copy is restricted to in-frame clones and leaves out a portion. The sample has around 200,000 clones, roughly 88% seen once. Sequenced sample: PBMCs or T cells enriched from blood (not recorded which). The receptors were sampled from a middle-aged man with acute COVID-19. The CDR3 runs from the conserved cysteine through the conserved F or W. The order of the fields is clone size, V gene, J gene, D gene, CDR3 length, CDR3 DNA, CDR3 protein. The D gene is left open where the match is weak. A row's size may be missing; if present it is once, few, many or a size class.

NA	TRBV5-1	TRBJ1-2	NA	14	TGCGCCAGCAGCTTGGAGGCGGGGGCGGAAGGCTACACCTTC	CASSLEAGAEGYTF
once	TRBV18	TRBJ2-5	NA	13	TGTGCCAGCTCACGACAGACGCAAGAGACCCAGTACTTC	CASSRQTQETQYF
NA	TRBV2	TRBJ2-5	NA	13	TGTGCCAGCAGTGCCTATCCCCGGGAGACCCAGTACTTC	CASSAYPRETQYF
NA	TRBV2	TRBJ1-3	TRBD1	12	TGTGCCAGCCGGGACAGGGGGTACACCATATATTTT	CASRDRGYTIYF
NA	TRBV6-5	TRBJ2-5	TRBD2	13	TGTGCCAGCAGTTACTCGACGGGAGGGACCCAGTACTTC	CASSYSTGGTQYF
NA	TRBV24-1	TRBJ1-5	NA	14	TGTGCCACCAGTGATCCTGTTAATGCAGGGCCCCAGCATTTT	CATSDPVNAGPQHF
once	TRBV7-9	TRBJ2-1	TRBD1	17	TGTGCCAGCAGCTTCTCGGACAGGGTATCATCCTACAATGAGCAGTTCTTC	CASSFSDRVSSYNEQFF
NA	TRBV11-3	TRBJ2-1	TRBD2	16	TGTGCCAGCAGCCTACTCGCTAGCGGGGTGGGTTATGAGCAGTTCTTC	CASSLLASGVGYEQFF
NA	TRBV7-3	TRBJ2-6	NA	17	TGTGCCAGCAGCCCCCAATTTGTGTCATCTGGGGCCAACGTCCTGACTTTC	CASSPQFVSSGANVLTF
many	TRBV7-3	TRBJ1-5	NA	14	TGTGCCAGCAGCTTATCCGGGTCAGAGGGGGCCCAGCATTTT	CASSLSGSEGAQHF
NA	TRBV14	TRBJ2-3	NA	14	TGTGCCAGCAAGTCGGACAGTCGCACAGATACGCAGTATTTT	CASKSDSRTDTQYF
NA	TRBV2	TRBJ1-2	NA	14	TGTGCCAGCAGTGAAAAGACAGCATCCTATGGCTACACCTTC	CASSEKTASYGYTF
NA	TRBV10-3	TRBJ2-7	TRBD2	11	TGCGCTAGCGGACCCGGCTACGAGCAGTACTTC	CASGPGYEQYF
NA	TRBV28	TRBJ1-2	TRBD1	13	TGTGCCAGCAGTTTAAACAGGGGAAGAGGCTACACCTTC	CASSLNRGRGYTF
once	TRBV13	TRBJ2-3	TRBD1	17	TGTGCCAGCAGCCCCGGACAGGGGCCATCTAGCACAGATACGCAGTATTTT	CASSPGQGPSSTDTQYF
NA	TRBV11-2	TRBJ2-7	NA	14	TGTGCCAGCAGCTTCACTAGCTCGACCTACGAGCAGTACTTC	CASSFTSSTYEQYF
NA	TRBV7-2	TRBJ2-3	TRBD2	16	TGTGCCAGCAGCTCACGAGTAGCGGGATCCGCAGATACGCAGTATTTT	CASSSRVAGSADTQYF
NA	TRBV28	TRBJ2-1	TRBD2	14	TGTGCCAGCAGTTTGGGACTAGCGGGCTATGAGCAGTTCTTC	CASSLGLAGYEQFF
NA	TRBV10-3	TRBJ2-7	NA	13	TGTGCCATCAGTGGGAGGACTCCGGACGAGCAGTACTTC	CAISGRTPDEQYF
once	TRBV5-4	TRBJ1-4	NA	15	TGTGCCAGCAGCTTGGGCGGTCGGTATAATGAAAAACTGTTTTTT	CASSLGGRYNEKLFF
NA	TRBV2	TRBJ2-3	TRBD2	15	TGTGCCAGCAGTGGCGGAGCGGGAGACACAGATACGCAGTATTTT	CASSGGAGDTDTQYF
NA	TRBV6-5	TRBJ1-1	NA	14	TGTGCCAGCAGTTACTCGACTGGAGTCACTGAAGCTTTCTTT	CASSYSTGVTEAFF
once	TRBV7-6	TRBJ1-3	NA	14	TGTGCCAGCAGCTCCCGGACAACTGGAAACACCATATATTTT	CASSSRTTGNTIYF